The 27 T cell receptor beta chains in this list originate from one sample, sequenced in a study of T cell repertoires in cytomegalovirus infection. TCRdb re-analysed the reads in MiXCR, keeping a single row per CDR3 protein. The sample has more than 300,000 distinct CDR3 sequences; about a third are singletons. Their specific antigens are unknown. Sequences were derived from cultured PBMCs, sampled from culture after CMV antigen stimulation. The receptors were sampled from a human donor in good health (CMV status not recorded). Some clones in this sample may be carry-over from other donors' samples.

This rearrangement joins TRBV28 to TRBJ2-7, with 7 nucleotides matching TRBD1. Germline V gene sequence: CDR1 MDHEN, CDR2 SYDVKM. The length of the CDR3 is 19 residues. Trimming cost V 5 bases and J 3 bases; bases outside gene matches: 22. The CDR3 sequence is CASSTLPGDRAWSRYEQYF. CDR3 in DNA: TGTGCCAGCAGTACACTACCAGGTGACAGGGCTTGGTCGCGCTACGAGCAGTACTTC.

Comment on this clonotype: The junction departs from germline at one end; a sequencing error may be responsible. The chain recombines TRBV12-3 or TRBV12-4 with TRBJ1-3; D remains ambiguous. This CDR3 spans 15 amino acids. The CDR3 DNA is TGCGCCAGCAGCCTCGACACTTACACTGGAAACACCATATATTTT. Its translation is CASSLDTYTGNTIYF.

The chain uses TRBV2 and TRBJ2-7; D perhaps matches TRBD1 (6 bases). Trimming removed 7 bases at V and 2 bases at J, with 12 bases between. CDR1 and CDR2 from the germline V gene are SNHLY and FYNNEI. This CDR3 contains 13 residues. CDR3 DNA sequence: TGTGCCAGCAAAAGAGACAGGACCTACGAGCAGTACGTC. Protein: CASKRDRTYEQYV.

This clonotype occurred a few times. The J gene is TRBJ1-2, the V gene TRBV6-1; no definite D call. CDR1 MNHNS and CDR2 SASEGT come from the germline V gene. The CDR3 sequence is 16 residues long. Deletions cut 2 bases from V and 4 bases from J, with 17 bases between. The CDR3 spells CASSEKTSPVGYGYTF. CDR3 coding DNA: TGTGCCAGCAGTGAAAAGACCTCCCCGGTGGGCTATGGCTACACCTTC.

Many counts were recorded for this clonotype. The CDR3, as DNA: TGTGCCAGCAGCCAGGGTCCTTCCAATGAGCAGTTCTTC. It translates to CASSQGPSNEQFF. The gene calls are TRBV7-2 and TRBJ2-1, with D perhaps TRBD1 (5 bases). CDR3 length: 13 residues. Deletions cut 5 bases from V and 6 bases from J, with 11 bases between. Germline V gene lookup returns CDR1 SGHTA and CDR2 FQGNSA.

The chain has TRBV29-1 and TRBJ2-3, with D unclear. The CDR3 covers 12 residues. CDR1 is SQVTM, CDR2 ANQGSEA, per germline. The CDR3 region has the DNA TGCACCGCCGCCAGAAGCACAGATACGCAGTATTTT. It encodes CTAARSTDTQYF.

This chain uses TRBV5-4 with TRBJ2-1; 15 nucleotides match TRBD2. Germline CDR1 reads SGHNT; CDR2 reads YYREEE (reference sequence). V gave up 4 bases and J gave up 4 bases; unmatched junction bases: 6. The CDR3 is made up of 17 amino acids. The CDR3 bases are TGTGCCAGCAGCACCGGACTAGCGGGAGGGCTTTACAATGAGCAGTTCTTC. It is translated as CASSTGLAGGLYNEQFF.

This clonotype was detected only a few times. The chain recombines TRBV6-1 with TRBJ2-7, with 10 positions matching TRBD2. The CDR3 loop spans 16 amino acids. Germline loops: CDR1 MNHNS, CDR2 SASEGT. With V trimmed by 3 bases and J by 1 base, 6 bases remained unmatched. The CDR3, as DNA: TGTGCCAGCAGTGATATTTGGACTAGCGGATCCTACGAGCAGTACGTC. As protein: CASSDIWTSGSYEQYV.

This chain uses TRBV7-3 with TRBJ2-7; 7 bases agree with TRBD1. V shed 2 bases, J shed 5 bases, and the junction held 9 bases outside the gene matches. The germline V gene encodes CDR1 SGHTA and CDR2 FQGTGA. The CDR3 loop spans 15 amino acids. The CDR3 nucleotides are TGTGCCAGCAGCTTAGAGGGGGCCGCTCCCCACGAGCAGTACTTC. It is translated as CASSLEGAAPHEQYF.

This clonotype was seen only a few times. V usage is TRBV7-9 and J usage is TRBJ1-1; no firm D call. This CDR3 contains 12 residues. Germline V gives CDR1 SEHNR, CDR2 FQNEAQ (reference sequence). Between the trimmed V and J ends, which lost 3 bases and 7 bases, there was a span of 9 bases. CDR3: CASSLGSSEAFF. DNA of the CDR3: TGTGCCAGCAGCTTGGGGAGCAGTGAAGCTTTCTTT.

The rearrangement links TRBV4-1 to TRBJ1-5; D might be TRBD1 (6 bases). Germline CDR1 and CDR2: MGHRA and YSYEKL. Trimming removed 5 bases from V and 5 bases from J, with 13 bases in between. The CDR3 is 14 amino acids. CDR3 in DNA: TGCGCCAGCAGCTCTGGGGGACATCATCAGCCCCAGCATTTT. Translating it yields CASSSGGHHQPQHF.

The genes are TRBV6-1 and TRBJ1-1; TRBD1 matches 7 bases. The CDR3 runs to 13 residues. Germline V gene data show CDR1 as MNHNS and CDR2 as SASEGT. The V segment lost 5 bases and the J segment 7 bases; nucleotides outside the gene matches: 7. The CDR3 is CASSYPGQLEAFF. The CDR3 region has the DNA TGTGCCAGCAGTTACCCGGGACAGCTTGAAGCTTTCTTT.

This clonotype was seen repeatedly, ten times or more. The rearrangement uses TRBV7-3 and TRBJ2-7; 7 bases fit TRBD1. The germline V gene has CDR1 SGHTA and CDR2 FQGTGA. J was trimmed by 5 bases and V by 4 bases; bases with no gene match: 2. CDR3 length equals 12 residues. The CDR3 sequence: CASSSQGDEQYF. CDR3 sequence (DNA): TGTGCCAGCAGCTCTCAGGGGGACGAGCAGTACTTC.

This clonotype was observed a handful of times. CDR3 sequence reads: CAPKRASGIAQFF. CDR3 DNA: TGTGCCCCAAAAAGAGCTAGCGGGATTGCGCAGTTCTTC. V and J are TRBV10-3 and TRBJ2-1; 9 bases map to TRBD2. Trimming cost V 11 bases and J 12 bases; bases outside gene matches: 14. Germline CDR1 ENHRY, CDR2 SYGVKD. This CDR3 region has 13 residues.

The chain employs TRBV11-3 and TRBJ2-1; D perhaps matches TRBD1 (5 bases). The CDR3 has 14 residues. V shed 9 bases and J shed 0 bases, with 12 bases lying between them. Germline V gene lookup returns CDR1 SGHNT and CDR2 YENEEA. CDR3 nucleotide sequence: TGTGCCAGTTACAGGTTTTGCTCCTACAATGAGCAGTTCTTC. It is translated as CASYRFCSYNEQFF. Variable domain in full (rest from reference TRBV11-3 and TRBJ2-1): EAGVVQSPRYKIIEKKQPVAFWCNPISGHNTLYWYLQNLGQGPELLIRYENEEAVDDSQLPKDRFSAERLKGVDSTLKIQPAELGDSAVYLCASYRFCSYNEQFFGPGTRLTVL.

This clonotype was detected a few times. The chain combines TRBV7-2 with TRBJ2-7, with a weak D call TRBD1 (5 bases). The CDR3 contains 16 residues. V was trimmed by 1 base and J by 2 bases, leaving 15 bases between them. Germline CDR1 SGHTA, CDR2 FQGNSA. CDR3 in DNA: TGTGCCAGCAGCTTAGACGTCCAGGGTCTTACCTACGAGCAGTACTTC. This gives the protein CASSLDVQGLTYEQYF.

The chain has TRBV24-1 and TRBJ2-1, with D possibly called TRBD1 or TRBD2 (8 bases each). The CDR3 runs to 19 residues. V was cut by 3 bases and J by 2 bases, with 22 bases left in between. Germline-derived CDR1 and CDR2 are KGHDR and SFDVKD. CDR3 nucleotides: TGTGCCACCAGTGATCTCGGGACAGGTCGGGGGGGGCCCTACAATGAGCAGTTCTTC. This codes for CATSDLGTGRGGPYNEQFF.

This chain joins TRBV7-9 and TRBJ2-3; 12 nucleotides align to TRBD2. The V and J ends lost 8 bases and 3 bases, in that order; junction bases with no gene match: 12. This CDR3 spans 17 amino acids. Germline CDR1 and CDR2: SEHNR and FQNEAQ (reference sequence). CDR3 coding DNA: TGTGCCAGCCCAGGACTAGCGGGGCCGAGCTTAACAGATACGCAGTATTTT. Translating it yields CASPGLAGPSLTDTQYF.

The chain has TRBV18 and TRBJ2-5; D perhaps matches TRBD1 (5 bases). The CDR3 extends over 13 amino acids. V was trimmed by 2 bases and J by 4 bases, leaving 8 bases between them. Germline V lookup: CDR1 KGHSH, CDR2 LQKENI. The CDR3 nucleotides are TGTGCCAGCTCACCAGCAGGGTCAGAGACCCAGTACTTC. It specifies CASSPAGSETQYF.

The V call is TRBV2, the J call TRBJ1-2, with a weak D call TRBD1 (6 bases). CDR1 SNHLY and CDR2 FYNNEI come from the germline V gene. CDR3 length equals 13 residues. Trimming pared 5 bases from V and 8 bases from J, leaving 15 bases between. The CDR3: CASSYDRREGYTF. CDR3 bases: TGTGCCAGCAGTTATGACAGGAGGGAGGGCTACACCTTC. Looking up the rest from reference TRBV2 and TRBJ1-2 gives the full variable domain: EPEVTQTPSHQVTQMGQEVILRCVPISNHLYFYWYRQILGQKVEFLVSFYNNEISEKSEIFDDQFSVERPDGSNFTLKIRSTKLEDSAMYFCASSYDRREGYTFGSGTRLTVV.

The rearrangement joins TRBV7-6 to TRBJ2-7, with unresolved D. The CDR3 has 14 amino acids. The germline CDR1 and CDR2 sequences are SGHVS and FNYEAQ. Trimming stripped 4 bases from V and 1 base from J, with 11 bases between. CDR3 sequence: CASSWAPGSYEQYF. CDR3 nucleotide sequence: TGTGCCAGCAGCTGGGCCCCGGGTTCCTACGAGCAGTACTTC.

The rearrangement joins TRBV5-1 to TRBJ2-3; 8 bases are a match to TRBD1. V lost 3 bases and J lost 4; bases outside the gene matches: 7. Germline V CDR1 and CDR2: SGHRS, YFSETQ. The CDR3 is 15 residues long. This chain's CDR3 is CASSSGGGTADTQYF. For the CDR3, the DNA is TGCGCCAGCAGCTCAGGGGGCGGGACGGCAGATACGCAGTATTTT.

This clonotype was counted only a few times. This chain links TRBV29-1 with TRBJ2-1; 9 nucleotides line up with TRBD2. This CDR3 contains 16 residues. J gave up 6 bases and V 6 bases, and 15 bases lay outside the gene matches. CDR1 is SQVTM and CDR2 is ANQGSEA in the germline V gene. The CDR3 coding sequence is TGCAGCGTACCCAGCCGGGCTAGCGGGGCCCTCAATGAGCAGTTCTTC. Its protein is CSVPSRASGALNEQFF.

This clonotype was recorded a few times. The genes are TRBV19 and TRBJ1-1; D is unresolved. Looked up from germline, CDR1 is LNHDA and CDR2 is SQIVND (reference sequence). Trimming stripped 5 bases from V and 1 base from J, with 14 bases between. The CDR3 length is 15 residues. CDR3 nucleotide sequence: TGTGCCAGTAGTCATCGATCGGGGAGGAACACTGAAGCTTTCTTT. Its protein product is CASSHRSGRNTEAFF.

There are a few counts of this clonotype. The V gene is TRBV28, the J gene TRBJ2-3, with a tentative D call TRBD2 (6 bases). Trimming cost V 5 bases and J 2 bases, with 14 bases left between them. Germline V gene lookup returns CDR1 MDHEN and CDR2 SYDVKM. The CDR3 covers 15 residues. CDR3 DNA sequence: TGTGCCAGCAGTCAACCGGGACTTCACACAGATACGCAGTATTTT. It encodes CASSQPGLHTDTQYF. The whole variable domain, filled in from reference TRBV28 and TRBJ2-3, reads DVKVTQSSRYLVKRTGEKVFLECVQDMDHENMFWYRQDPGLGLRLIYFSYDVKMKEKGDIPEGYSVSREKKERFSLILESASTNQTSMYLCASSQPGLHTDTQYFGPGTRLTVL.

This clonotype was seen more than once but under ten times. J is TRBJ2-2 and V is TRBV6-5; D is ambiguous. The CDR3 length is 14 residues. CDR1 and CDR2 from the germline V gene are MNHEY and SVGAGI. V was pared by 2 bases and J by 0 bases, with 4 bases between. CDR3: CASSYRANTGELFF. The CDR3 bases are TGTGCCAGCAGTTACCGCGCGAACACCGGGGAGCTGTTTTTT.

Many counts were recorded for this clonotype. This sequence joins TRBV7-2 and TRBJ2-7, with 7 bases lining up with TRBD1. The CDR3 sequence is 18 residues long. The trim removed 2 bases at V and 3 bases at J, leaving 16 bases unmatched. From germline, CDR1 is SGHTA and CDR2 FQGNSA. CDR3 amino acids: CASSLTETGISGSYEQYV. CDR3 nucleotide sequence: TGTGCCAGCAGCTTAACTGAGACAGGGATAAGCGGAAGCTACGAGCAGTACGTC.